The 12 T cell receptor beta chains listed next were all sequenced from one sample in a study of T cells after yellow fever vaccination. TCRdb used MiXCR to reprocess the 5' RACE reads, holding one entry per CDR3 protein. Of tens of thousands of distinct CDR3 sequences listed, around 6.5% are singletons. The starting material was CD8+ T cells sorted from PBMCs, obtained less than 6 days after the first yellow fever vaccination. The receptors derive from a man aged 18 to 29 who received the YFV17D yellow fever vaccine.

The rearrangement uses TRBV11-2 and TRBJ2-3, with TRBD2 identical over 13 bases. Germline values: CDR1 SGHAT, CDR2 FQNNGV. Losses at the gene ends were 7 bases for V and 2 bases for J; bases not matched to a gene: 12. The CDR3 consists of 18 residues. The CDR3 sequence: CASIPGGLAGSYTDTQYF. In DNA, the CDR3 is TGTGCCAGCATCCCCGGGGGACTAGCGGGGTCCTACACAGATACGCAGTATTTT.

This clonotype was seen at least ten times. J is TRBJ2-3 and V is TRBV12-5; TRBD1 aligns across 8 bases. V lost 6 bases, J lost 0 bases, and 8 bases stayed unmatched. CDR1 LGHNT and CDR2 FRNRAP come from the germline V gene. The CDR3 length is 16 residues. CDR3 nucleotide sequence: TGTGCTAGTGGACTCGGACAGGGCGGTAGCACAGATACGCAGTATTTT. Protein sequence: CASGLGQGGSTDTQYF.

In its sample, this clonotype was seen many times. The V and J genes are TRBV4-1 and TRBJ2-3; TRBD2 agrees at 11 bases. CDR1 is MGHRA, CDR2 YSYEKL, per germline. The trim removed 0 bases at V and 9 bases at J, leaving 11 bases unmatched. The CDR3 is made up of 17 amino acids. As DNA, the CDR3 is TGCGCCAGCAGCCAAGAAAGGGCGGGGGCTAGCGGGGGGACGCAGTATTTT. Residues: CASSQERAGASGGTQYF.

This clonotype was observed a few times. The CDR3 loop is CASSTRQGYEQYF. CDR3 nucleotides: TGTGCCAGCAGCACCAGACAGGGCTACGAGCAGTACTTC. The chain recombines TRBV7-9 with TRBJ2-7, with 7 bases aligning to TRBD1. The CDR3 runs 13 residues. The germline V gene encodes CDR1 SEHNR and CDR2 FQNEAQ (reference sequence). Trimming at V came to 5 bases and at J to 3 bases, leaving 4 bases not matched to a gene.

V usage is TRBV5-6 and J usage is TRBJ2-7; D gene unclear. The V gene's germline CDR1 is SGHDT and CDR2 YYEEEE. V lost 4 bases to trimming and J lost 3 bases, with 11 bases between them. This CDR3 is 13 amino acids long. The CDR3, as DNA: TGTGCCAGCAGCGCCGTTCTGGGCTACGAGCAGTACTTC. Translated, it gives CASSAVLGYEQYF.

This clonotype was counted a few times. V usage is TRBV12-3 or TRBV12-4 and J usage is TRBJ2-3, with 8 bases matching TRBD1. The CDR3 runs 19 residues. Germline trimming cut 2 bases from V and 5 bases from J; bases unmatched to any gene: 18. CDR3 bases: TGTGCCAGCAGTTTATACGCCAGGGGGCCCGAGACCGCAGGAGATACGCAGTATTTT. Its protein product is CASSLYARGPETAGDTQYF.

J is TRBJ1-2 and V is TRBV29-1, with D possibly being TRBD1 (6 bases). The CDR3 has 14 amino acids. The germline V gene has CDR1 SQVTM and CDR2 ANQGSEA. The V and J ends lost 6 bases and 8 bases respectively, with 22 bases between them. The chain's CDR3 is CSVVMAGETWGYTF. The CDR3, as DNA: TGCAGCGTGGTTATGGCAGGGGAAACGTGGGGCTACACCTTC.

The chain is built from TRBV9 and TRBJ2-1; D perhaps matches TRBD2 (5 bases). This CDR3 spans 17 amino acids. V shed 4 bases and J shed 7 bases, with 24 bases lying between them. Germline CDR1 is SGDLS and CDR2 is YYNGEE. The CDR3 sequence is CASSPRLGFEGLNEQFF. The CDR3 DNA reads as TGTGCCAGCAGCCCAAGGTTAGGTTTCGAGGGCCTAAATGAGCAGTTCTTC.

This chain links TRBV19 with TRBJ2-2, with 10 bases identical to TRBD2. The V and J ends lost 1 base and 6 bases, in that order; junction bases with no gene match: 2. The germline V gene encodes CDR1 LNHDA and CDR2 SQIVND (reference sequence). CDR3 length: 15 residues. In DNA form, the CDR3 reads TGTGCCAGTAGTATAGGACTAGCGGGTGCCGGGGAGCTGTTTTTT. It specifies CASSIGLAGAGELFF.

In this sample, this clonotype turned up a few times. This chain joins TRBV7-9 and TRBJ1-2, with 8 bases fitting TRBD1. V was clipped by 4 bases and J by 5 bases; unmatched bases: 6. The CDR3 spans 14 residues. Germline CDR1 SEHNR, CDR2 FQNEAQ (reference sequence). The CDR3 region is CASSWTGRVYGYTF. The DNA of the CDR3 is TGTGCCAGCAGCTGGACAGGGAGGGTTTATGGCTACACCTTC.

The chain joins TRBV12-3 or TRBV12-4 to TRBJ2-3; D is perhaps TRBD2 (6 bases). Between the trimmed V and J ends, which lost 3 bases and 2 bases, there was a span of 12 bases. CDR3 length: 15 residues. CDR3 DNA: TGTGCCAGCAGTTTTGGGCGGGACCACACAGATACGCAGTATTTT. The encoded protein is CASSFGRDHTDTQYF.

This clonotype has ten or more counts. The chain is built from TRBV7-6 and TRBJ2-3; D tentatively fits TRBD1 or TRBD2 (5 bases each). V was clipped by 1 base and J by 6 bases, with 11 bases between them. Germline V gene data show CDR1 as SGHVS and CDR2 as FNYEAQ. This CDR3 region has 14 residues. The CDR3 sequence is CASSLGVGDDTQYF. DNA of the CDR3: TGTGCCAGCAGCTTAGGGGTAGGGGACGATACGCAGTATTTT.